What follows describes a single T cell receptor beta chain. This sample stems from a study of response to subunit inactivated influenza vaccine. Each CDR3 protein is one row after TCRdb ran MiXCR on the RT-PCR reads. This table has more than 250,000 distinct CDR3 sequences, 20% to 25% appearing once. CDR1 and CDR2 (germline): MNHNS, SASEGT. The CDR3 loop spans 14 amino acids. Unmatched junction bases numbered 5, after V lost 6 bases and J lost 4 bases. The specimen was PBMCs from blood, collected 21 months after vaccination. The V call is TRBV6-1, the J call TRBJ1-1; 10 bases are shared with TRBD1. The receptor comes from a man in his fifties or sixties who received an inactivated influenza vaccine. The CDR3 DNA reads as TGTGCCAGCAGGGATCGGACAGGGGGCACTGAAGCTTTCTTT. As protein: CASRDRTGGTEAFF.